This TCR beta chain was profiled in a study of T cell responses to AZD1222 COVID-19 vaccine. Looking at the study overall: Second-dose groups at about 4 or about 12 weeks were pooled. General study findings and limits: Close to half of spike-specific TCRs reportedly recognize unmutated variant regions. Vaccine-related CD4 TCRs covered spike, predominating at 160-218 and 743-854. Clonal diversity was possibly underestimated; the donors were predominantly white British and more often female.

On this clone: No antigen is known for it.

Data came from immunoSEQ multiplex PCR; TCRdb stores just in-frame clones and leaves some out. This table holds about 180,000 clones, about 91% found once. Germline trimming cut 0 bases from V and 4 bases from J; bases unmatched to any gene: 3. The germline V gene encodes CDR1 MDHEN and CDR2 SYDVKM. The CDR3 sequence is 16 residues long. V and J are TRBV28 and TRBJ2-1; 10 bases agree with TRBD2. This TCR derives from an adult in good health. The material sequenced was peripheral blood, taken on day 0 of AZD1222 vaccination. DNA of the CDR3: TGTGCCAGCAGTTTATGGAGCGGGGGGGCGTACAATGAGCAGTTCTTC. It translates to CASSLWSGGAYNEQFF.